This is a list of T cell receptor beta chains from one sample in a study of cytomegalovirus exposure and HLA in healthy donors. TCRdb's table, derived via immunoSEQ multiplex PCR, lists solely in-frame clones and lacks some. The sample lists 78,000 or so clones, around 60% occurring once. The sample taken for sequencing was PBMCs. The receptor source for this set is a male donor in good health and CMV-seropositive. CDR3s include the opening cysteine and the closing phenylalanine or tryptophan. The order of the fields is J gene, V gene, clone size, D gene, CDR3 DNA, CDR3 protein. The D gene is left open where the match is weak. Clone size is shown for a subset of rows, as once, few, many or a class of expanded clone.

TRBJ2-7,TRBV10-3,few,NA,TGTGCCATCAGTGGGACAGACCAAACCTACGAGCAGTACTTC,CAISGTDQTYEQYF
TRBJ2-1,TRBV6-1,NA,TRBD2,TGTGCCACCCAGACTAGCGGGGGGAGGAATGAGCAGTTCTTC,CATQTSGGRNEQFF
TRBJ2-3,TRBV4-1,NA,TRBD1,TGCGCCAGCAGCCATGACAGGGAAGATACGCAGTATTTT,CASSHDREDTQYF
TRBJ1-4,TRBV5-1,NA,TRBD1,TGCGCCAGCAGCTCGACAGGGGGCAATGAAAAACTGTTTTTT,CASSSTGGNEKLFF
TRBJ2-2,TRBV11-3,NA,NA,TGTGCCAGCAGCTTATCAGTGGGCAGCTTAAACACCGGGGAGCTGTTTTTT,CASSLSVGSLNTGELFF
TRBJ1-2,TRBV6-1,NA,TRBD1,TGTGCCAGCAGTGTTCAGGGGGCTAGTGGCTACACCTTC,CASSVQGASGYTF
TRBJ2-7,TRBV2,NA,TRBD2,TGTCCCAGCAGTGAAGAGGCTAGCGGCCCCTACGAGCAGTACTTC,CPSSEEASGPYEQYF
TRBJ2-7,TRBV2,NA,NA,TGTGCCATTCTCAGGGGGGCCTACGAGCAGTACTTC,CAILRGAYEQYF
TRBJ2-6,TRBV5-6,few,NA,TGTGCCAGCAGCGTCAACTCTGGGGCCAACGTCCTGACTTTC,CASSVNSGANVLTF
TRBJ1-3,TRBV28,few,TRBD1,TGTGCCAGCAGTTTTGGGACAGCTGGAAACACCATATATTTT,CASSFGTAGNTIYF
TRBJ2-7,TRBV28,NA,TRBD2,TGTGCCAGCAGGCCTGAAACCCCGTCTAGCGGTAGACCCTACGAGCAGTACTTC,CASRPETPSSGRPYEQYF